One T cell receptor beta chain is described in this entry. As yet, its antigen is unknown. Here immunoSEQ multiplex PCR was the method, and the copy in TCRdb shows in-frame clones only, minus some. The sample yields 70,000 to 85,000 clones, approximately 88% seen once. Germline assignment: CDR1 SGHRS and CDR2 YFSETQ. This CDR3 spans 16 amino acids. V was trimmed by 2 bases and J by 2 bases, leaving 17 bases between them. This entry comes from a study of T cells in localized non-small cell lung cancer. Broader study findings: Longer overall survival associated with higher blood T cell density; shorter survival with higher adjacent-lung clonality. Uninvolved adjacent lung showed higher T cell clonality than tumor.

The receptor was derived from a female donor over 55 with stage I lung adenocarcinoma. Material: peripheral blood, obtained before any cancer treatment. V usage is TRBV5-1 and J usage is TRBJ2-7; unclear D gene. The CDR3 protein is CASSFFAEDNAYEQYF. The CDR3 DNA reads TGCGCCAGCAGCTTTTTCGCTGAGGATAACGCCTACGAGCAGTACTTC.